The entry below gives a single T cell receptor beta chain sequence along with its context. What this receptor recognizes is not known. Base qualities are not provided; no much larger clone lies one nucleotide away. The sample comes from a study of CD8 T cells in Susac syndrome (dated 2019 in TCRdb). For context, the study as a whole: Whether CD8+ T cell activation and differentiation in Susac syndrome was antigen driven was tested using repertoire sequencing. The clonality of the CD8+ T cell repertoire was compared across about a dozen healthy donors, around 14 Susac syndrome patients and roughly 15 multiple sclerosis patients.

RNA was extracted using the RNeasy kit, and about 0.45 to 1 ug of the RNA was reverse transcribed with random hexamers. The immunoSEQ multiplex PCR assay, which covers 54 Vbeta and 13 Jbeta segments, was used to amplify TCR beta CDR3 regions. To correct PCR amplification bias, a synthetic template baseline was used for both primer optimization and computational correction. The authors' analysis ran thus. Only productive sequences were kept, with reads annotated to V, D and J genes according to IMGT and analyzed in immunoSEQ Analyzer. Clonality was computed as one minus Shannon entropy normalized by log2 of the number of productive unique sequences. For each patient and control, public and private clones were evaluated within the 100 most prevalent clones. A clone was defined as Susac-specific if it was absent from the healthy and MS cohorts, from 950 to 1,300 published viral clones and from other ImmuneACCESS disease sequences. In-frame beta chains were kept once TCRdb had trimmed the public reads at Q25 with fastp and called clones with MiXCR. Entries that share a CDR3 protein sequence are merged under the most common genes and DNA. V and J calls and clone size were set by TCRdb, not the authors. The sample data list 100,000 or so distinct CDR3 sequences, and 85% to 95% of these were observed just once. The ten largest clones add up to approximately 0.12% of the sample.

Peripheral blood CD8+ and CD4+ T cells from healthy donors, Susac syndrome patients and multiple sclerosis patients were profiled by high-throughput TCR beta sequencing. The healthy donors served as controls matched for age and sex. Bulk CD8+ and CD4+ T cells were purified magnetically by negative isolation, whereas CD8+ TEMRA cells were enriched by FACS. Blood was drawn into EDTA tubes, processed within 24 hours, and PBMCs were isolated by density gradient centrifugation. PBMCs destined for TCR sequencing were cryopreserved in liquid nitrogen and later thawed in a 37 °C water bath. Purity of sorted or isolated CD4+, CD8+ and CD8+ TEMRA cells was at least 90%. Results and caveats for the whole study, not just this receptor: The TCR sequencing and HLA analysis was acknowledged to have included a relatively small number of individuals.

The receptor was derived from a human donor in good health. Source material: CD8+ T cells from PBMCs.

CDR3 reads: CASSLWQQPQHF. The DNA sequence is as follows: TGTGCCAGCAGTTTATGGCAGCAGCCCCAGCATTTT. The rearrangement joined TRBV12-3 or TRBV12-4 to TRBJ1-5, with the D segment identity uncertain. V loses 2 bases of germline sequence and J loses 7 bases, and the interval between the two ends is 6 bases. CDR3 length: 12 amino acids, cysteine to phenylalanine. CDR3 DNA is the only sequence kept; it has 36 bases, read in frame from the first base.